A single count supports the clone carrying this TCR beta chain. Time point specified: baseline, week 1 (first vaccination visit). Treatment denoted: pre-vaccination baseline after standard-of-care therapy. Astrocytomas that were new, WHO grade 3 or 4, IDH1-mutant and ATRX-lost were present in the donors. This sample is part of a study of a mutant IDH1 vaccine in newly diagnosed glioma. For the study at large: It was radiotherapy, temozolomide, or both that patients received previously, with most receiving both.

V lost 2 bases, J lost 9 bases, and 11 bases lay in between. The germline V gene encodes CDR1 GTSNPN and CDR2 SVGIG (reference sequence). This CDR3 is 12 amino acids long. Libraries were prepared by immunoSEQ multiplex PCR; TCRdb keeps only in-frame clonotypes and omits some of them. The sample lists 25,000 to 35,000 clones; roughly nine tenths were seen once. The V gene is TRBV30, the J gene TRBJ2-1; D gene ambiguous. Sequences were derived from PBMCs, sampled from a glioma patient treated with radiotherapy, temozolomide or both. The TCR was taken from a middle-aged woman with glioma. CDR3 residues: CAWSMSVGEQFF. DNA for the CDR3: TGTGCCTGGAGTATGAGCGTAGGTGAGCAGTTCTTC. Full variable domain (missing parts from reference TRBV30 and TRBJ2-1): SQTIHQWPATLVQPVGSPLSLECTVEGTSNPNLYWYRQAAGRGLQLLFYSVGIGQISSEVPQNLSASRPQDRQFILSSKKLLLSDSGFYLCAWSMSVGEQFFGPGTRLTVL.